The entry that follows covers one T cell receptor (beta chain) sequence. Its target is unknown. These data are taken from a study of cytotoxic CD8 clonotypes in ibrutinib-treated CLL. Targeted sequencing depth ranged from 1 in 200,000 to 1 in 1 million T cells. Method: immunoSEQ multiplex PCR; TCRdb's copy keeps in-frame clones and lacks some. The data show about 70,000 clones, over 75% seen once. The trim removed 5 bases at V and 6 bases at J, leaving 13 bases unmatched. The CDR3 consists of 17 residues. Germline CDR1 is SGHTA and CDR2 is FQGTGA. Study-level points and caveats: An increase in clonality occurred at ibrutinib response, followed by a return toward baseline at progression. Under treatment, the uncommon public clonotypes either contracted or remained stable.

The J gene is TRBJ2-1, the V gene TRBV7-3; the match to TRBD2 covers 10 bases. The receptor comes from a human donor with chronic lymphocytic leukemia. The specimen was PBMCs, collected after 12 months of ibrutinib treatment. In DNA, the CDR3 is TGTGCCAGCAGCCTCCTCGTCTCTAGCGGGAGCTCCAATGAGCAGTTCTTC. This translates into CASSLLVSSGSSNEQFF.